The T cell receptor beta chain described here comes from a study of blood T cell repertoires in COVID-19 (dated by TCRdb to 2018 to 2020). With respect to the entire study: The collaborator samples originated in the United States, Italy and Spain and spanned the acute and convalescent phases of COVID-19. The prospective study material was composed of cDNA or gDNA derived from T cells, B-cell-depleted T cells, or PBMCs. Where available, HLA class I and class II types were obtained from metadata supplied by the sample provider rather than from assay-based typing. The sample metadata nearly always contained a de-identified subject ID, COVID-19 status, age in years and sex. Deeply sampled blood TCRbeta repertoires from subjects exposed to, actively infected with, or recovered from COVID-19 were included in the dataset. A freely available public database, intended as a resource for researchers studying the immune response to SARS-CoV-2, is where the repertoires were released. The samples were drawn from two sources: the first 160 participants of the ongoing ImmuneRACE study, and over 1,000 subjects contributed by 6 global collaborators.

Enrolling through a virtual design, the prospective study's participants ranged in age from roughly 18 to 90 years and lived across some 23 United States geographic areas. In the prospective study, cohorts were assigned on the basis of participant-reported clinical history obtained from a screening survey and a study questionnaire. Recovered participants in ImmuneRACE Cohort 3 were defined by two consecutive negative NP/OP PCR tests, clearance by a healthcare professional, or resolution of symptoms. In the prospective study, mobile phlebotomists collected whole blood, serum and a nasopharyngeal or oropharyngeal swab from each participant. Participants in the prospective study had the option to provide additional blood draws and questionnaires over a 2-month period. Before DNA extraction, blood samples from the prospective study were shipped at room temperature or frozen. CDR1 and CDR2, per the germline V gene, are SGHDN and FVKESK. The CDR3 runs 12 amino acids, cysteine and phenylalanine included. The CDR3 DNA has 36 bases and is translated from base 1.

TCRbeta CDR3 regions were amplified from genomic DNA by means of the immunoSEQ Assay, a bias-controlled multiplex PCR. As for the authors' bioinformatics: The number of nucleated cells in each sample was estimated from the amplification of reference gene primers within the assay. To quantify the absolute abundance of each unique TCRbeta CDR3 rearrangement, sequence reads were collapsed and filtered. For each sample, productive Simpson clonality was calculated as the square root of Simpson's diversity index over productive rearrangements. The source is immuneACCESS, and TCRdb retained only in-frame sequences with V and J called. Part of the clones is not carried over; for the studies checked, unresolved V genes explain less than half of this, and the remainder is unexplained. V and J calls and clone size are copied from that table; D and trimming were computed from the DNA. The sample profile shows approximately 230,000 clones; approximately 82% of them were found once. In total, the top ten clones hold over 14% of the sample.

Study-wide conclusions, independent of this receptor: The quantity of clinical and demographic metadata differed by source and by participant and was supplied without curation.

A remark on this clone: It has no known antigen specificity. A junction end diverges from the germline sequence, so it may reflect a read error.

The sequence joins TRBV14 to TRBJ2-1, with the identity of the D gene unclear. This clonotype was sampled from a man aged 35 to 55 who had recovered from COVID-19. Sequenced material: PBMCs or T cells enriched from blood (not recorded which). The nucleotide sequence is TGTGCCAGCAGCCTTACCTACAGTGAGCAGTTCTTC. Protein translation: CASSLTYSEQFF.